The sample holds many counts of the clone carrying this T cell receptor (beta chain). The antigen remains unidentified. These data originate in a study of T cells after yellow fever vaccination. Background on the study: Fractions containing few cells were prepared with SMART-Seq v4 Ultra Low Input.

Points from the study as a whole: Within FACS-sorted repertoires, abundant clonotypes contaminating from the bulk population could be present. Reappearing after the booster were most of the clones from primary vaccination (96% CD4, 88% CD8). Faster peaking, at day 5 versus 15, marked a secondary response that was weaker.

TCRdb fed the 5' RACE reads into MiXCR, producing one record per CDR3 protein. The repertoire holds a few hundred thousand distinct CDR3 sequences, with 6.5% to 8.5% as singletons. The CDR3 has 12 residues. Trimming removed 5 bases at V and 1 base at J, with 6 bases between. Germline CDR1 and CDR2: SGHTA and FQGNSA. The receptor was isolated from a man between 18 and 35 years old who received the YFV17D yellow fever vaccine. The source material was PBMCs, sampled about 41 days after the first yellow fever vaccination. V and J are TRBV7-2 and TRBJ2-7; no reliable D call. Here the CDR3 DNA reads TGTGCCAGCAGCCCCCAGTCCTACGAGCAGTACTTC. This codes for CASSPQSYEQYF.